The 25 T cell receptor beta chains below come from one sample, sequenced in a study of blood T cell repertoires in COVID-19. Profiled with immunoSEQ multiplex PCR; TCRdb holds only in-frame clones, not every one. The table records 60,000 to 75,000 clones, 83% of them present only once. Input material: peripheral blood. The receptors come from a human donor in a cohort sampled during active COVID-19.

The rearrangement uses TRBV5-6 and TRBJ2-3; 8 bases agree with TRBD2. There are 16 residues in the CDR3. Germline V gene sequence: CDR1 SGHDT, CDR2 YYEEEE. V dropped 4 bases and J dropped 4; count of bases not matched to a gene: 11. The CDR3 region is CASSPTLSGKADTQYF. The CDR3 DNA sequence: TGTGCCAGCAGCCCTACCCTTAGCGGGAAGGCAGATACGCAGTATTTT.

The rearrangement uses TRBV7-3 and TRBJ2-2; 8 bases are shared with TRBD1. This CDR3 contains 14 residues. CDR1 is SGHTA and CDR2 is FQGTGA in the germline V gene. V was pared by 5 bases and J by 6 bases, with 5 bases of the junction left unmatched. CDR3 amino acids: CASSRTGSAGELFF. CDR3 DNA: TGTGCCAGCAGCAGGACAGGGAGCGCCGGGGAGCTGTTTTTT.

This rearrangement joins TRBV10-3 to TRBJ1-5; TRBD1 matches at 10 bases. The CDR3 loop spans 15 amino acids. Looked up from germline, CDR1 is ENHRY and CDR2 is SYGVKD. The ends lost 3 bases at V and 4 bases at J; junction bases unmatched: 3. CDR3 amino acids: CAISDSGQGNQPQHF. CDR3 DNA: TGTGCCATCAGTGATTCGGGACAGGGGAATCAGCCCCAGCATTTT.

The CDR3 spells CASKGLAGAYEQYF. The CDR3 coding sequence is TGTGCCAGCAAGGGACTAGCGGGGGCCTACGAGCAGTACTTC. The V and J genes are TRBV11-1 and TRBJ2-7, with 14 bases that match TRBD2. This CDR3 comprises 14 residues. V gave up 7 bases and J gave up 2 bases; unmatched junction bases: 1. Germline V gives CDR1 SGHAT, CDR2 FQDESV (reference sequence).

CDR3 region: CASSPQGQGSYEQYF. CDR3 nucleotides: TGTGCCAGCTCACCGCAGGGACAGGGGTCCTACGAGCAGTACTTC. The chain has TRBV18 and TRBJ2-7; 10 bases align to TRBD1. V trimming: 3 bases; J trimming: 1 base; junction bases outside the gene matches: 3. Germline values: CDR1 KGHSH, CDR2 LQKENI. The CDR3 totals 15 residues.

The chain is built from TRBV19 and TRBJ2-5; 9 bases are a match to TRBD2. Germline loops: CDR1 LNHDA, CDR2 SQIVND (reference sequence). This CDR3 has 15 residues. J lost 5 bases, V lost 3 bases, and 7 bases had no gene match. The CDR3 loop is CASSILAGSRETQYF. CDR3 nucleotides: TGTGCCAGTAGTATTCTAGCGGGGAGCAGGGAGACCCAGTACTTC. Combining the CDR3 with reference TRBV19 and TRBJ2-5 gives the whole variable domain DGGITQSPKYLFRKEGQNVTLSCEQNLNHDAMYWYRQDPGQGLRLIYYSQIVNDFQKGDIAEGYSVSREKKESFPLTVTSAQKNPTAFYLCASSILAGSRETQYFGPGTRLLVL.

CDR3 in DNA: TGTGCCAGTAGTTCCGGACAGGGTGGTAGGGCCCAGCATTTT. Amino acid sequence: CASSSGQGGRAQHF. The chain couples TRBV19 to TRBJ1-5; 8 bases are a match to TRBD1. The CDR3 sequence is 14 residues long. Unmatched junction bases numbered 11, after V lost 5 bases and J lost 11 bases. CDR1 is LNHDA and CDR2 is SQIVND in the germline V gene (reference sequence).

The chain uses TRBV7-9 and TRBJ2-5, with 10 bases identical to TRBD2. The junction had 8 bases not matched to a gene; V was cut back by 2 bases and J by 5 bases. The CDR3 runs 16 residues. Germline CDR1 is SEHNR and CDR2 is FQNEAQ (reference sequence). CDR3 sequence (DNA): TGTGCCAGCAGCTTACGAGCGGGGGGGCTCGGTGAGACCCAGTACTTC. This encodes CASSLRAGGLGETQYF.

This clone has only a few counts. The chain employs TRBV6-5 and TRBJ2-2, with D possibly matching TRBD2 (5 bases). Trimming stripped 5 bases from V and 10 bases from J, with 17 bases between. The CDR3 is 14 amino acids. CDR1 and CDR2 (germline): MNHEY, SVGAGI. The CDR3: CASSPPGLATELFF. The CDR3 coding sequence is TGTGCCAGCAGTCCTCCGGGGTTAGCGACGGAGCTGTTTTTT.

This chain's CDR3 is CATSDGTGYYNEQFF. The CDR3 DNA sequence: TGTGCCACCAGTGACGGGACTGGCTACTACAATGAGCAGTTCTTC. V usage is TRBV24-1 and J usage is TRBJ2-1; D perhaps matches TRBD2 (6 bases). CDR3 size: 15 residues. V was clipped by 4 bases and J by 3 bases, with 12 bases between them. CDR1 KGHDR and CDR2 SFDVKD come from the germline V gene.

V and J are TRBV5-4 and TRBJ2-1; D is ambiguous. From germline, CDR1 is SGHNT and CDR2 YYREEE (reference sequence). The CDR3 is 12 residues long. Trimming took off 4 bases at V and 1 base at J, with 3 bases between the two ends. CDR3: CASSRSYNEQFF. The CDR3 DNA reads TGTGCCAGCAGCCGGTCCTACAATGAGCAGTTCTTC.

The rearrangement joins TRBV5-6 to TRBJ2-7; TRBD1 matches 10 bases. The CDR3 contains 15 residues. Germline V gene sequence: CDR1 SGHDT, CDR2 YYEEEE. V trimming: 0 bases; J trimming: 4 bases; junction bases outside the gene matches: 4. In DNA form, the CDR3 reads TGTGCCAGCAGCTTGGGACAGGGGGCGCGTTACGAGCAGTACTTC. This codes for CASSLGQGARYEQYF.

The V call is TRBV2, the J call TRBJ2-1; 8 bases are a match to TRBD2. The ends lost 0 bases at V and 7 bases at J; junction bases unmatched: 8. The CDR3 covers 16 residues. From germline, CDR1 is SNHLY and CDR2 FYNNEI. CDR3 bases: TGTGCCAGCAGTGAAGCCGATCCGGGGGGGCCGAATGAGCAGTTCTTC. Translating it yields CASSEADPGGPNEQFF.

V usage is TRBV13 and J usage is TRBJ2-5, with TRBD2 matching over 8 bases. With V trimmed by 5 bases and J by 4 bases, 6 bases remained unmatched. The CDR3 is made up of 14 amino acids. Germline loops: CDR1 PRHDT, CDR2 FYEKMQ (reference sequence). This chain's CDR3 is CASSHGAGGETQYF. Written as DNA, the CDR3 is TGTGCCAGCAGCCACGGGGCGGGGGGAGAGACCCAGTACTTC.

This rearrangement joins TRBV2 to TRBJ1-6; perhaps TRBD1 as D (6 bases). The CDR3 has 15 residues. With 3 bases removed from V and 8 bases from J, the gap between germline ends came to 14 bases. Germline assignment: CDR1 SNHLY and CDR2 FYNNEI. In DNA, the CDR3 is TGTGCCAGCAGTGAGGTTGGGGGCGAATATTCACCCCTCCACTTT. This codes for CASSEVGGEYSPLHF.

The CDR3 protein is CASSLGGTDTQYF. CDR3 sequence (DNA): TGCGCCAGCAGCTTAGGGGGCACAGATACGCAGTATTTT. This chain links TRBV5-1 with TRBJ2-3, with D possibly matching TRBD1 (5 bases). Between the trimmed V and J ends, which lost 2 bases and 1 base, there was a span of 5 bases. Germline V gene sequence: CDR1 SGHRS, CDR2 YFSETQ. There are 13 residues in the CDR3. The full variable domain, with the rest looked up from reference TRBV5-1 and TRBJ2-3, is KAGVTQTPRYLIKTRGQQVTLSCSPISGHRSVSWYQQTPGQGLQFLFEYFSETQRNKGNFPGRFSGRQFSNSRSEMNVSTLELGDSALYLCASSLGGTDTQYFGPGTRLTVL.

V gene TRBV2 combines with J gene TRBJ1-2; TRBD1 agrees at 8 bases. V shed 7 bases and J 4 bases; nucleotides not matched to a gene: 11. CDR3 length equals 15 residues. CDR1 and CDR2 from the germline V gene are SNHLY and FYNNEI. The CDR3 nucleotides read TGTGCCAGCAAGCGTGACAGGGGCGGGAGCTATGGCTACACCTTC. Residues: CASKRDRGGSYGYTF.

The CDR3 reads CASTFGDRQQETQYF. CDR3 in DNA: TGCGCCAGCACCTTTGGGGACAGGCAACAAGAGACCCAGTACTTC. The chain has TRBV5-1 and TRBJ2-5; 8 bases are a match to TRBD1. J gave up 2 bases and V 6 bases, and 9 bases lay outside the gene matches. Germline values: CDR1 SGHRS, CDR2 YFSETQ. The CDR3 is 15 residues long.

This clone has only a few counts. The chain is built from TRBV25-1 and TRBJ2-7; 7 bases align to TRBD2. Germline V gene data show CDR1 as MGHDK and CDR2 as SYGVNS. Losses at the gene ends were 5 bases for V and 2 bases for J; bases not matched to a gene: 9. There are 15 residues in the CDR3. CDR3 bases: TGTGCCAGCAGTTTCGTTTGGGGGGGTACCTACGAGCAGTACTTC. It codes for CASSFVWGGTYEQYF.

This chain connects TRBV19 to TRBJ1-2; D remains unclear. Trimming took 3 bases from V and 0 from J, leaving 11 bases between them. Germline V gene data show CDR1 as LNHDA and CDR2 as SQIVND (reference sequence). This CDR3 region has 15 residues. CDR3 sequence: CASSMMRQTNYGYTF. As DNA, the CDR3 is TGTGCCAGTAGTATGATGCGGCAGACTAACTATGGCTACACCTTC. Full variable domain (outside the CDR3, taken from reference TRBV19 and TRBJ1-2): DGGITQSPKYLFRKEGQNVTLSCEQNLNHDAMYWYRQDPGQGLRLIYYSQIVNDFQKGDIAEGYSVSREKKESFPLTVTSAQKNPTAFYLCASSMMRQTNYGYTFGSGTRLTVV.

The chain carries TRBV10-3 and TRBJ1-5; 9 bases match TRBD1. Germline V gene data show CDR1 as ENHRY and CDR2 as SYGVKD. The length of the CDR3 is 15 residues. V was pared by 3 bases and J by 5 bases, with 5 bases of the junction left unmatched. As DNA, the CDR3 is TGTGCCATCAGTGACGCGACAGGGGGACATCAGCCCCAGCATTTT. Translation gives CAISDATGGHQPQHF.

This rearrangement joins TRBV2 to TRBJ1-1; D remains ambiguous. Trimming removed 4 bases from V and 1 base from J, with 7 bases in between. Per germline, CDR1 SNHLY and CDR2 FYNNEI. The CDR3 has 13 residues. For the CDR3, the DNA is TGTGCCAGCAGTGTAACTAGGAACACTGAAGCTTTCTTT. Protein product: CASSVTRNTEAFF.

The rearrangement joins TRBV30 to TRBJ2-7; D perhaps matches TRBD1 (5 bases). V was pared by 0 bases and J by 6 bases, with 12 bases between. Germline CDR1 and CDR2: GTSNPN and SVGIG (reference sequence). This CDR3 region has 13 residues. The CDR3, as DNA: TGTGCCTGGAGTGTAGGTCGAAGGGGCGAGCAGTACTTC. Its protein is CAWSVGRRGEQYF. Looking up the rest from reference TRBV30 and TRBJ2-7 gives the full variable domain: SQTIHQWPATLVQPVGSPLSLECTVEGTSNPNLYWYRQAAGRGLQLLFYSVGIGQISSEVPQNLSASRPQDRQFILSSKKLLLSDSGFYLCAWSVGRRGEQYFGPGTRLTVT.

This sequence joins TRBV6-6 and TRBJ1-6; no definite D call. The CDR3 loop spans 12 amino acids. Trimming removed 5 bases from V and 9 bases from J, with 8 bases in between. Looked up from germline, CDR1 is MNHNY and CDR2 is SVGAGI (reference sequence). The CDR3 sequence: CASSLVRSPLHF. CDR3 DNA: TGTGCCAGCAGTCTCGTTCGTTCACCCCTCCACTTT.

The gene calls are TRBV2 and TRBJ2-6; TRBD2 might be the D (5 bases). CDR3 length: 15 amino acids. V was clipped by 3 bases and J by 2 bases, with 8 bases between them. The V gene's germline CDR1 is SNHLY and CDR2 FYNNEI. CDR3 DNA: TGTGCCAGCAGTGAGGAGGCTGCTGGGGCCAACGTCCTGACTTTC. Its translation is CASSEEAAGANVLTF.